Listed here are 8 T cell receptor beta chains from one sample, sequenced in a study of CD8 T cells in ankylosing spondylitis. Study-wide results and caveats: A TCR beta motif of fewer than ten highly homologous variants appeared characteristic of ankylosing spondylitis blood.

One entry per CDR3 protein results from TCRdb running MiXCR on the 5' RACE reads. The table lists some 220,000 distinct CDR3 sequences, 7.3% of them singletons, with 14% in the top ten. These TCRs are of unknown antigen specificity. The sequenced sample consisted of blood, either unsorted or a sorted T cell fraction (not recorded which). These receptors came from a male donor with ankylosing spondylitis.

The table lists this clonotype with many counts. For the CDR3, the DNA is TGCGCCAGCAGTGAGTCGCTCGGGAGCGGGATTGAGCAGTTCTTC. It encodes CASSESLGSGIEQFF. This chain joins TRBV10-1 and TRBJ2-1; the match to TRBD2 covers 7 bases. V shed 0 bases and J 9 bases; nucleotides not matched to a gene: 8. Germline V gives CDR1 WNHNN, CDR2 SYGVQD (reference sequence). This CDR3 is 15 amino acids long.

The chain recombines TRBV7-2 with TRBJ2-7; no clear D gene. Germline V gene data show CDR1 as SGHTA and CDR2 as FQGNSA. V lost 5 bases and J 2 bases, leaving 4 bases between the germline ends. The CDR3 is 11 residues long. The CDR3: CASSPTYEQYF. CDR3 bases: TGTGCCAGCAGCCCAACCTACGAGCAGTACTTC.

This clonotype was seen more than once but under ten times. This chain links TRBV20-1 with TRBJ2-6; tentative D call: TRBD2 (8 bases). Per germline, CDR1 DFQATT and CDR2 SNEGSKA (reference sequence). Trimming removed 0 bases from V and 0 bases from J, with 12 bases in between. This CDR3 has 17 residues. The CDR3 region has the DNA TGCAGTGCTAGAGACAGGGGGACTAGCTCTGGGGCCAACGTCCTGACTTTC. As protein: CSARDRGTSSGANVLTF.

This chain joins TRBV29-1 and TRBJ1-2; D unclear. With 6 bases removed from V and 2 bases from J, the gap between germline ends came to 10 bases. Germline CDR1 reads SQVTM; CDR2 reads ANQGSEA. The length of the CDR3 is 12 residues. The DNA for the CDR3 is TGCAGCGTCGTAGGATCGAACTATGGCTACACCTTC. Translating it yields CSVVGSNYGYTF.

This clonotype showed up many times. The V gene is TRBV27, the J gene TRBJ2-5; D is unclear. Per germline, CDR1 MNHEY and CDR2 SMNVEV (reference sequence). V dropped 0 bases and J dropped 5 bases, with 13 bases sitting between them. This CDR3 spans 15 amino acids. The CDR3 nucleotides read TGTGCCAGCAGTTTATCTGGGCCCCAATGGGAGACCCAGTACTTC. As protein: CASSLSGPQWETQYF.

This clonotype was detected ten times or more. The J gene is TRBJ1-1, the V gene TRBV10-3; 10 positions match TRBD1. CDR3 length: 15 residues. J lost 1 base, V lost 6 bases, and 5 bases had no gene match. CDR1 is ENHRY and CDR2 is SYGVKD in the germline V gene. CDR3 in amino acids: CAIRMGQGPNTEAFF. The CDR3 DNA sequence: TGTGCCATCAGAATGGGACAGGGGCCGAACACTGAAGCTTTCTTT.

This clonotype was detected ten times or more. This chain links TRBV5-1 with TRBJ2-1, with 9 bases that match TRBD2. CDR3 length equals 16 residues. The germline V gene has CDR1 SGHRS and CDR2 YFSETQ. Trimming removed 7 bases from V and 4 bases from J; junction bases left unmatched: 12. The CDR3 reads CASSRGLSGRYNEQFF. The CDR3 nucleotides are TGCGCCAGCTCTAGGGGGCTGAGCGGGAGGTACAATGAGCAGTTCTTC.

This clonotype has a count of ten or more. The rearrangement links TRBV5-6 to TRBJ2-7; 8 nucleotides align to TRBD1. Germline V gene lookup returns CDR1 SGHDT and CDR2 YYEEEE. After removal of 3 bases from V and 6 bases from J, the junction contained 14 bases not matched to a gene. The length of the CDR3 is 16 residues. DNA for the CDR3: TGTGCCAGCAGCTCCGGACAGGGCTTTCGGACCCGCGAGCAGTACTTC. Its translation is CASSSGQGFRTREQYF.